This T cell receptor (beta chain) came from a study of blood T cell repertoires in COVID-19. In the study overall: The United States, Italy and Spain supplied acute and convalescent COVID-19 samples. The cDNA or gDNA used as material had been derived from T cells, B-cell-depleted T cells, or PBMCs.

Authors' methods: Amplification with reference gene primers provided the estimates of nucleated cell counts. Repertoires were generated with immunoSEQ multiplex PCR, while TCRdb's copy carries only in-frame clones and drops some. V, J and clone size reflect that table, while D and trimming were determined from the DNA. Here the sample spans roughly 200,000 clones, around 80% being singletons. This clone came up once. Trimming pared 3 bases from V and 10 bases from J, leaving 7 bases between. The CDR3 has 11 residues. The germline gives CDR1 SEHNR, CDR2 FQNEAQ (reference sequence). The V and J genes are TRBV7-9 and TRBJ2-1, with D unresolved. The sample comprised peripheral blood. The TCR sequence derives from a woman in her seventies with acute or convalescent COVID-19. CDR3 DNA sequence: TGTGCCAGCAGCTTGCTAGACGAGCAGTTCTTC. This encodes CASSLLDEQFF.